The clone carrying this T cell receptor (beta chain) has more than one count but fewer than ten. Antigen unknown. Treatment here: approximately 10-day PBMC culture with coronavirus spike peptide pools or control peptides (ViraFEST assay). More than 1.5 million PBMCs per well were cultured with 10 IU/ml IL-2 and 8.5 to 10 ug/ml peptide pools. The assay that was used to sequence DNA from cultured CD4+ T cells was the Oncomine TCR Beta short-read assay. From the PCR reads, TCRdb called clonotypes with MiXCR, one entry per CDR3 protein. This sample has over 12,000 distinct CDR3 sequences, with around half found just once. The sample originates from a study of vaccination and CD4 T cells after COVID-19. Study overall: Median time from second vaccine dose to sampling was about 77 days (14 to 241). As control conditions, cultures were given either a CEFX pool serving as positive control, an HIV-1 Nef pool, or no peptide at all. Study results and limitations: Median SARS-CoV-2-reactive clonotype numbers went up from around 21 to 38, but not significantly.

CDR3 size: 14 residues. The V and J ends lost 4 bases and 4 bases respectively, with 13 bases between them. Looked up from germline, CDR1 is SGHTA and CDR2 is FQGNSA. Sequenced material: cultured CD4+ T cells from blood, taken after SARS-CoV-2 vaccination. The genes are TRBV7-2 and TRBJ1-2, with a weak D call TRBD1 (6 bases). The TCR originated in a human donor with COVID-19. The CDR3 sequence: CASSSPGQPYGYTF. CDR3 DNA sequence: TGTGCCAGCAGCTCGCCTGGACAGCCCTATGGCTACACCTTC. Drawing the rest from reference TRBV7-2 and TRBJ1-2, the complete variable domain is GAGVSQSPSNKVTEKGKDVELRCDPISGHTALYWYRQSLGQGLEFLIYFQGNSAPDKSGLPSDRFSAERTGGSVSTLTIQRTQQEDSAVYLCASSSPGQPYGYTFGSGTRLTVV.